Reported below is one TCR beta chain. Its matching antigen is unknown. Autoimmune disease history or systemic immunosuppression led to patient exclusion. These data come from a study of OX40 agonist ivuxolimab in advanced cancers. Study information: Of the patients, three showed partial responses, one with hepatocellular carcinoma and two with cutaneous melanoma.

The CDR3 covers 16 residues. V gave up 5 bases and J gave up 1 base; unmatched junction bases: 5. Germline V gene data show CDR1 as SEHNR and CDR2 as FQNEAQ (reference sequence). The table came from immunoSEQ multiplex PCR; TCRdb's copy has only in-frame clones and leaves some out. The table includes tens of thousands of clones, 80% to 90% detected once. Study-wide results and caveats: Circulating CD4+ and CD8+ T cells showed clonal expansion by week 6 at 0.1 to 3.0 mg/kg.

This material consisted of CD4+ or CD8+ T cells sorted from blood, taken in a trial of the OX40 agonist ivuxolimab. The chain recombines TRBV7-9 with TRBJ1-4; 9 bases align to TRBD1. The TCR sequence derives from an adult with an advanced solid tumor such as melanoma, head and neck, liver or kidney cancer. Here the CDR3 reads CASSQGQGQTNEKLFF. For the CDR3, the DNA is TGTGCCAGCAGCCAGGGACAGGGCCAAACTAATGAAAAACTGTTTTTT.